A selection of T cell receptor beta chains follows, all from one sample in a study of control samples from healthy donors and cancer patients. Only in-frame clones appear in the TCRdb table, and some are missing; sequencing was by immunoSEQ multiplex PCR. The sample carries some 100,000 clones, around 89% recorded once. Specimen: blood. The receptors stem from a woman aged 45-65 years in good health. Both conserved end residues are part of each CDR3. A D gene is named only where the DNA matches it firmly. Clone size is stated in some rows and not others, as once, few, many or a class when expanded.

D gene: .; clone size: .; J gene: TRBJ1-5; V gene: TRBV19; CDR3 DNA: TGTGCCAGTAGTATGCTCCCCGGCCAGGTTAATAGCAATCAGCCCCAGCATTTT; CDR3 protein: CASSMLPGQVNSNQPQHF
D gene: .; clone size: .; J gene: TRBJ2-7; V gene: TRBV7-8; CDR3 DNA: TGTGCCAGCAGTCCGGGACGTTTCCCCTACGAGCAGTACTTC; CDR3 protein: CASSPGRFPYEQYF
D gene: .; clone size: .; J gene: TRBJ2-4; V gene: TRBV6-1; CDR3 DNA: TGTGCCAGCAGTGACTTCTCCATTCGAGCCAAAAACATTCAGTACTTC; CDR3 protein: CASSDFSIRAKNIQYF
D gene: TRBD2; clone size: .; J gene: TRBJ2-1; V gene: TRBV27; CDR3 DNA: TGTGCCAGCAGTTTAAGAACTAGCGGGGCAGGTGAGCAGTTCTTC; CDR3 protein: CASSLRTSGAGEQFF
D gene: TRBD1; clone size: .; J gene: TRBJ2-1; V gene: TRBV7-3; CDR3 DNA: TGTGCCAGCAGCTTAGAGACAGGGATTCTCAATGAGCAGTTCTTC; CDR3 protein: CASSLETGILNEQFF
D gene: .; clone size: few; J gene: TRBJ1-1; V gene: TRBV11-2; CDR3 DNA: TGTGCCAGCAGCTCCCGGACGGGCACTGAAGCTTTCTTT; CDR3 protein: CASSSRTGTEAFF
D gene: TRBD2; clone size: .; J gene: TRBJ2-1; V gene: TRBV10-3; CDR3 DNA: TGTGCCATCGGTCGAGCGGGAAAAGCGAATGAGCAGTTCTTC; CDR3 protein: CAIGRAGKANEQFF
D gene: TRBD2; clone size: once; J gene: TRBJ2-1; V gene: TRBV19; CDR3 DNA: TGTGCCAGTAGTGCTTCTAGCGGGTACAATGAGCAGTTCTTC; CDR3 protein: CASSASSGYNEQFF
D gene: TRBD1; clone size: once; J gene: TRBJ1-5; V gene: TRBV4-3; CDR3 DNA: TGCGCCAGCAGTTCCGGGACAGGGGGTCATCAGCCCCAGCATTTT; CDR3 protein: CASSSGTGGHQPQHF
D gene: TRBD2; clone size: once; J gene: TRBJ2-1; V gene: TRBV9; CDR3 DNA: TGTGCCAGCAGCGTAGAACTAGCGGGACTCAATGAGCAGTTCTTC; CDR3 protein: CASSVELAGLNEQFF
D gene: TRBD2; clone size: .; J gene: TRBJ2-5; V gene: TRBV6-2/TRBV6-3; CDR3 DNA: TGTGCCAGCAGCCCTAGCCCTAGCGGGAGACGGGGGGAGACCCAGTACTTC; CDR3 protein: CASSPSPSGRRGETQYF
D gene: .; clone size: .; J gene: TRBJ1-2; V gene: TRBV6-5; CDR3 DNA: TGTGCCAGCAGTTACTCAGGGGGTGGCTACACCTTC; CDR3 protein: CASSYSGGGYTF
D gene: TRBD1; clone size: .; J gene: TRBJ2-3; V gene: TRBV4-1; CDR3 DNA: TGCGCCAGCAGCCCCCATCCCCGGGACAGGGGAGGTGGAACGCAGTATTTT; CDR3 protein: CASSPHPRDRGGGTQYF
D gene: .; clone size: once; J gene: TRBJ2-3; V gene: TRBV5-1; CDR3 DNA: TGCGCCAGCAGCGCGGCCGGGAGTTGGTCAGATACGCAGTATTTT; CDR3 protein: CASSAAGSWSDTQYF
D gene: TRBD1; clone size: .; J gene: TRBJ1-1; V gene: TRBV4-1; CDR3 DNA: TGCGCCAGCAGCCACGGGACAGGTCGGTACACTGAAGCTTTCTTT; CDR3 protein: CASSHGTGRYTEAFF
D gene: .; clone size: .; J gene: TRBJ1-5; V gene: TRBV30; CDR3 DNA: TGTGCCTGTAAATCGGGCAATCAGCCCCAGCATTTT; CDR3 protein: CACKSGNQPQHF
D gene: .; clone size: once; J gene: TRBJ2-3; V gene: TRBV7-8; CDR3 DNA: TGTGCCAGCAGCTTAGGCGCGCCGTCAGATACGCAGTATTTT; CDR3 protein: CASSLGAPSDTQYF
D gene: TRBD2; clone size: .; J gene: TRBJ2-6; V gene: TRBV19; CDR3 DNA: TGTGCCAGTAGTCCTCGGACCTCCTACGGACTAGCGGGGGCAGGGGCCAACGTCCTGACTTTC; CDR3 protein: CASSPRTSYGLAGAGANVLTF
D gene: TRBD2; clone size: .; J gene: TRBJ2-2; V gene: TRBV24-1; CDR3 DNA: TGTGCCACCAGTGACCACCAACGGACTAGCGGGAGGGCCGGTGACACCGGGGAGCTGTTTTTT; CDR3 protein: CATSDHQRTSGRAGDTGELFF
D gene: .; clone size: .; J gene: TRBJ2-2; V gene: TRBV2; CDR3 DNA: TGTGCCAGCAGTGAGGAGGCGGGGGCTAATAATGGCGGGGAGCTGTTTTTT; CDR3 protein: CASSEEAGANNGGELFF
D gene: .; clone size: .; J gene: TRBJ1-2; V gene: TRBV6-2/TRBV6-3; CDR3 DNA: TGTGCCAGCAGTAAAAGGGACACCGCTAACTATGGCTACACCTTC; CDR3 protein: CASSKRDTANYGYTF
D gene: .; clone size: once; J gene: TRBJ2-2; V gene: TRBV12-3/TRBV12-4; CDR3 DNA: TGTGCCAGCAGTCTCGGACTCACCGGGGAGCTGTTTTTT; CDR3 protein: CASSLGLTGELFF
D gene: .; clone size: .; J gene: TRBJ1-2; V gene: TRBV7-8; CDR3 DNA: TGTGCCAGCAGCTTAGATATTCTGGGAGTCGGCAATGGCTACACCTTC; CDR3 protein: CASSLDILGVGNGYTF
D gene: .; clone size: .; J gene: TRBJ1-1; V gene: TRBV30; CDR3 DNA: TGTGCCTGGAGTTACGGGGGGGGATACGTTCTCTTT; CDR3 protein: CAWSYGGGYVLF
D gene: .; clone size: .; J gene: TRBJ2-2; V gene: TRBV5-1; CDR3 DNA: TGCGCCAGCAGCCTGTGGGGTGGCGCCGGGGAGCTGTTTTTT; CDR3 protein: CASSLWGGAGELFF
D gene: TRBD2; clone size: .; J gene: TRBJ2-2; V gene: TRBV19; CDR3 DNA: TGTGCCAGTACGACTAGCGGGGCCCTCACCGGGGAGCTGTTTTTT; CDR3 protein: CASTTSGALTGELFF
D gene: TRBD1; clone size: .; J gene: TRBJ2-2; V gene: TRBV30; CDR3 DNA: TGTGCCTGGAGGATACGGGACAGGGTAGTCGGGGAGCTGTTTTTT; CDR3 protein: CAWRIRDRVVGELFF
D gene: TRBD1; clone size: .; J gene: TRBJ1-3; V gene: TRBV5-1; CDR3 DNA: TGCGCCAGCAGCTTGGCCGAACGGGGGACAGGGGCTGGAAACACCATATATTTT; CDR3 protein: CASSLAERGTGAGNTIYF
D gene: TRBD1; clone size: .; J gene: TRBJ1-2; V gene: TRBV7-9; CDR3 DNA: TGTGCCAGCAGCTCCCTAGCTTGGACAGGGGGCGACTATGGCTACACCTTC; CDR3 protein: CASSSLAWTGGDYGYTF
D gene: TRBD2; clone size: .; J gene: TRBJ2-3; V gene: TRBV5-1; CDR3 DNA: TGCGCCAGCAGCTTGGCCCTGCGGGGGGCCGGAGATACGCAGTATTTT; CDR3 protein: CASSLALRGAGDTQYF
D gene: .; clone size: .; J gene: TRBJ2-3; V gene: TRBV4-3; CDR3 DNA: TGCGCCAGCAGAAAAACAGATAGCACAGATACGCAGTATTTT; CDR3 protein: CASRKTDSTDTQYF
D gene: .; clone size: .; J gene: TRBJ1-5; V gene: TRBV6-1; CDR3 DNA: TGTGCCAGCAGTGATTGGGAGAGGGGCAATCAGCCCCAGCATTTT; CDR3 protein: CASSDWERGNQPQHF
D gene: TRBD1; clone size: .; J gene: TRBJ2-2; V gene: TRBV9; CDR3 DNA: TGTGCCAGCAGCGTAGAGGGACAGGTCACCGGGGAGCTGTTTTTT; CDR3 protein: CASSVEGQVTGELFF
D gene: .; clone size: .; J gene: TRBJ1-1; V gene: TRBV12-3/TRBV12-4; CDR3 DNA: TGTGCCAGCGGACTGGGTCTCACTGAAGCTTTCTTT; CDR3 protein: CASGLGLTEAFF